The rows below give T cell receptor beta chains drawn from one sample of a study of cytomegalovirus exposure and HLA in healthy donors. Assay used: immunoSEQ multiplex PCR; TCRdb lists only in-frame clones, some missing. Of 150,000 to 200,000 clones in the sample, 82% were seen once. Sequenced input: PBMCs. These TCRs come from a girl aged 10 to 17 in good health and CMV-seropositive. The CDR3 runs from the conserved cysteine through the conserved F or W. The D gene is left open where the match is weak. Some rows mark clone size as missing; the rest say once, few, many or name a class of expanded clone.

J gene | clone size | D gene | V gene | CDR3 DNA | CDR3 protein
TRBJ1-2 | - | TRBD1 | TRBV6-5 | TGTGCCAGCAGTCGCGGACAGGCCGTCGGCTACACCTTC | CASSRGQAVGYTF
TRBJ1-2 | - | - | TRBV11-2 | TGTGCCAGCAGCTTTATCGGGGTTAGGAACTATGGCTACACCTTC | CASSFIGVRNYGYTF
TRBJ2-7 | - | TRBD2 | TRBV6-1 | TGTGCCAGCAGTGAGGGACTAGCGGGAGTCTACGAGCAGTACTTC | CASSEGLAGVYEQYF
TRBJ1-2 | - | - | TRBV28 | TGTGCCAGCAGAACAACAGAGACCTATGGCTACACCTTC | CASRTTETYGYTF
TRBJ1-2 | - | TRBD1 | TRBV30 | TGTGCCTGGAGTGTGGGGACAGTGTCCTATGGCTACACCTTC | CAWSVGTVSYGYTF
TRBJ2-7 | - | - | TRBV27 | TGTGCCAGCAGTTTGTTCGGGCAGGGGTCGCCCTACGAGCAGTACTTC | CASSLFGQGSPYEQYF
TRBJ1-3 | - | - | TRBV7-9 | TGTGCCAGCAGCTTTAGGGGGGGAGCGACAGCGCATGGAAACACCATATATTTT | CASSFRGGATAHGNTIYF
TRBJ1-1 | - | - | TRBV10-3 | TGTGCCATCAGACGGGGGGACCCCGAGGGCACTGAAGCTTTCTTT | CAIRRGDPEGTEAFF
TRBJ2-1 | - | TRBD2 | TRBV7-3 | TGTGCCAGCAGCTCGCAAAGCGGGAACTCCTACAATGAGCAGTTCTTC | CASSSQSGNSYNEQFF
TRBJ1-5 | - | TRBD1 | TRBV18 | TGTGCCAGCTCACTACGAGGACAGGTCTACCTGAGGGGCAATCAGCCCCAGCATTTT | CASSLRGQVYLRGNQPQHF
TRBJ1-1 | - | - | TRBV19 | TGTGCCAGTAGCCTCTCTTCCCGCAAGCTAAATATGAACACTGAAGCTTTCTTT | CASSLSSRKLNMNTEAFF
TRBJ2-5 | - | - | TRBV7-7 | TGTGCTAGCATCCCACTAGATAGTAGGGGGGAGACCCAGTACTTC | CASIPLDSRGETQYF
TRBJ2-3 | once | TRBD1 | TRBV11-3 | TGTGCCAGCAGCTCCCGGACAGGGGGGGATACGCAGTATTTT | CASSSRTGGDTQYF
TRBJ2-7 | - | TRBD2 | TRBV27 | TGTGCCAGCGGATTCGACAGCGGGGTACTCTCCTACGAGCAGTACTTC | CASGFDSGVLSYEQYF
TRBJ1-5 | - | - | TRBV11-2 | TGTGCCAGCAGCCGGTCACAGGGAAGCGACAATCAGCCCCAGCATTTT | CASSRSQGSDNQPQHF
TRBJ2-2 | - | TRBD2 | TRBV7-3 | TGTGCCAGCAGCTCCCAACTAGCGGGAGTCACCGGGGAGCTGTTTTTT | CASSSQLAGVTGELFF